This entry lists 17 T cell receptor beta chains sequenced from one sample in a study of shared clonotypes between healthy human individuals. TCRdb's table, derived via immunoSEQ multiplex PCR, lists solely in-frame clones and lacks some. Of about 980,000 clones listed, approximately 80% are singletons. The specimen sequenced was memory CD4+ T cells sorted from blood. The subset: CD45RA-negative fraction. These receptors originate from a man aged 18 to 29 in good health.

This chain uses TRBV5-1 with TRBJ1-1; no clear D. The CDR3 is 16 amino acids. CDR1 and CDR2 (germline): SGHRS, YFSETQ. V shed 0 bases and J shed 2 bases, with 14 bases lying between them. In nucleotides, the CDR3 is TGCGCCAGCAGCTTGGCCCTTCTGCACGGAAACACTGAAGCTTTCTTT. This codes for CASSLALLHGNTEAFF.

The chain has TRBV18 and TRBJ2-6; 7 nucleotides align to TRBD1. The V and J ends lost 2 bases and 4 bases, in that order; junction bases with no gene match: 5. The length of the CDR3 is 16 residues. In germline, CDR1 is KGHSH, CDR2 LQKENI. CDR3 residues: CASSPFTGAGANVLTF. CDR3 DNA sequence: TGTGCCAGCTCACCATTCACAGGGGCCGGGGCCAACGTCCTGACTTTC.

This chain connects TRBV27 to TRBJ2-7; weak D call: TRBD2 (6 bases). The V end was cut by 6 bases, the J end by 6 bases, with 24 bases between. This CDR3 region has 16 residues. The germline gives CDR1 MNHEY, CDR2 SMNVEV (reference sequence). CDR3 coding DNA: TGTGCCAGCAGAGGAGGGGCGGGACGCCGGGCCTCCGAGCAGTACTTC. This gives the protein CASRGGAGRRASEQYF.

The genes are TRBV2 and TRBJ2-1; a weak D match, TRBD2 (6 bases). From germline, CDR1 is SNHLY and CDR2 FYNNEI. V was shortened by 7 bases and J by 3 bases, with 13 bases between the two germline ends. This CDR3 has 14 residues. CDR3 DNA: TGTGCCAGCACCGGCGGCGGGATCTACAATGAGCAGTTCTTC. It encodes CASTGGGIYNEQFF.

The chain is built from TRBV9 and TRBJ1-6, with D maybe TRBD1 (6 bases). The length of the CDR3 is 17 residues. Per germline, CDR1 SGDLS and CDR2 YYNGEE. Trimming pared 4 bases from V and 7 bases from J, leaving 21 bases between. For the CDR3, the DNA is TGTGCCAGCAGCTTCATGGGGACATCGGGGACCAATTCACCCCTCCACTTT. Encoded protein: CASSFMGTSGTNSPLHF.

The chain combines TRBV2 with TRBJ2-6, with TRBD2 matching 9 bases. The CDR3 totals 18 residues. Losses at the gene ends were 5 bases for V and 1 base for J; bases not matched to a gene: 9. The germline V gene encodes CDR1 SNHLY and CDR2 FYNNEI. The chain's CDR3 is CASSHPGLAGSGANVLTF. CDR3 in DNA: TGTGCCAGCAGTCACCCGGGGCTAGCGGGATCTGGGGCCAACGTCCTGACTTTC.

J is TRBJ2-2 and V is TRBV10-3, with D possibly being TRBD2 (6 bases). V shed 5 bases and J shed 7 bases, with 14 bases lying between them. Germline V gene lookup returns CDR1 ENHRY and CDR2 SYGVKD. The CDR3 totals 14 residues. Written as DNA, the CDR3 is TGTGCCATCAGTACCCCCACGGGGGACGGGGAGCTGTTTTTT. It translates to CAISTPTGDGELFF.

The chain links TRBV10-2 to TRBJ2-7, with D tentatively TRBD2 (5 bases). CDR1 and CDR2 (germline): WSHSY, SAAADI. Trimming stripped 11 bases from V and 4 bases from J, with 12 bases between. The CDR3 has 11 amino acids. The CDR3 spells CASREGYEQYF. The CDR3 nucleotides are TGCGCCTCAAGAGAGGGTTACGAGCAGTACTTC.

This sequence joins TRBV30 and TRBJ2-7; D is uncertain. Germline loops: CDR1 GTSNPN, CDR2 SVGIG (reference sequence). CDR3 size: 13 residues. V shed 3 bases and J shed 7 bases, with 16 bases lying between them. CDR3 sequence reads: CAWRSMSVGEQYF. The CDR3 nucleotides are TGTGCCTGGAGATCGATGAGTGTGGGGGAGCAGTACTTC.

Remarks on this clone: This may stem from a read error, because a much larger clone lies one nucleotide away. This CDR3 is also generated by other DNA sequences in the sample. This chain joins TRBV7-8 and TRBJ1-5; the match to TRBD1 covers 7 bases. The CDR3 runs 15 residues. J lost 3 bases, V lost 1 base, and 3 bases had no gene match. CDR1 is SGHVS and CDR2 is FQNEAQ in the germline V gene. The CDR3 nucleotides read TGTGCCAGCAGCTTAGGACAGGGTAACAATCAGCCCCAGCATTTT. Encoded protein: CASSLGQGNNQPQHF.

The chain uses TRBV27 and TRBJ1-6; D is perhaps TRBD1 (6 bases). Germline V gene lookup returns CDR1 MNHEY and CDR2 SMNVEV (reference sequence). The CDR3 loop spans 13 amino acids. Trimming stripped 7 bases from V and 8 bases from J, with 12 bases between. This chain's CDR3 is CASKRAGDSPLHF. The CDR3 DNA is TGTGCCAGCAAAAGGGCAGGGGATTCACCCCTCCACTTT.

The chain combines TRBV19 with TRBJ2-4; D is unresolved. CDR1 is LNHDA and CDR2 is SQIVND in the germline V gene (reference sequence). Trimming shortened V by 6 bases and J by 1 base, and 19 bases separated the two germline ends. CDR3 length: 17 amino acids. The CDR3 reads CASSHRQVSSAKNIQYF. The CDR3, as DNA: TGTGCCAGTAGCCACCGGCAGGTTTCTTCGGCCAAAAACATTCAGTACTTC.

The genes are TRBV28 and TRBJ2-7; D not resolved. This CDR3 region has 12 residues. Germline CDR1 reads MDHEN; CDR2 reads SYDVKM. Trimming left V 3 bases short and J 4 bases short, with 7 bases between. CDR3 coding DNA: TGTGCCAGCAGTTTGCTGCCATACGAGCAGTACTTC. The encoded protein is CASSLLPYEQYF. Full variable domain (outside the CDR3, taken from reference TRBV28 and TRBJ2-7): DVKVTQSSRYLVKRTGEKVFLECVQDMDHENMFWYRQDPGLGLRLIYFSYDVKMKEKGDIPEGYSVSREKKERFSLILESASTNQTSMYLCASSLLPYEQYFGPGTRLTVT.

The chain is built from TRBV5-6 and TRBJ2-3; possibly TRBD1 or TRBD2 for D (5 bases each). The CDR3 consists of 13 residues. The germline CDR1 and CDR2 sequences are SGHDT and YYEEEE. V dropped 0 bases and J dropped 4 bases, with 6 bases sitting between them. CDR3: CASSLGGPDTQYF. The CDR3 DNA sequence: TGTGCCAGCAGCTTGGGGGGACCAGATACGCAGTATTTT. Together with reference TRBV5-6 and TRBJ2-3, the CDR3 gives the full variable domain: DAGVTQSPTHLIKTRGQQVTLRCSPKSGHDTVSWYQQALGQGPQFIFQYYEEEERQRGNFPDRFSGHQFPNYSSELNVNALLLGDSALYLCASSLGGPDTQYFGPGTRLTVL.

In regard to this clone: Possible read error: a much larger clone is one base away. CDR3 protein: CASQGGGNQPQHF. CDR3 sequence (DNA): TGTGCCAGCCAGGGAGGAGGGAATCAGCCCCAGCATTTT. The V and J genes are TRBV2 and TRBJ1-5, with D perhaps matching TRBD1 (5 bases). Germline assignment: CDR1 SNHLY and CDR2 FYNNEI. The V gene lost 8 bases and the J gene lost 4 bases, with 12 bases spanning the gap. The CDR3 has 13 amino acids.

Worth noting for this clone: Other DNA variants within this sample encode the same CDR3. The chain couples TRBV7-9 to TRBJ2-1; D not certain. The V and J ends lost 1 base and 0 bases respectively, with 4 bases between them. CDR1 and CDR2 from the germline V gene are SEHNR and FQNEAQ (reference sequence). The CDR3 is 14 residues long. In nucleotides, the CDR3 is TGTGCCAGCAGCTTAGGCACCTCCTACAATGAGCAGTTCTTC. It is translated as CASSLGTSYNEQFF.

In the case of this clone: Different DNA sequences within this sample yield the same CDR3. The gene calls are TRBV30 and TRBJ2-2; TRBD1 aligns across 7 bases. This CDR3 contains 14 residues. Looked up from germline, CDR1 is GTSNPN and CDR2 is SVGIG (reference sequence). Trimming removed 5 bases from V and 0 bases from J; junction bases left unmatched: 3. Here the CDR3 reads CAWPGTANTGELFF. The CDR3 region has the DNA TGTGCCTGGCCCGGGACAGCGAACACCGGGGAGCTGTTTTTT.